The entry that follows covers one TCR beta chain sequence. The CDR3 is made up of 12 amino acids. The germline V gene encodes CDR1 MNHEY and CDR2 SMNVEV (reference sequence). Staff drew an approximately 2.5 ml blood sample from each donor. Whole blood served as the source of total RNA, and no T cell sorting took place. The UMIs carried a 6-nucleotide sample barcode, and they were added by template switching. Nested amplification of TCRalpha and TCRbeta cDNA involved two PCRs of roughly 16 and 10 cycles. TCRdb re-called the 5' RACE reads; every CDR3 protein appears as one record, without DNA. Its listing shows tens of thousands of distinct CDR3 sequences. This specimen comes from a study of monozygotic twins with inflammatory bowel disease.

The chain has TRBV27 and TRBJ1-1; the TCRdb D gene call, TRBD1, has no DNA to confirm it. The receptor comes from a human donor with ulcerative colitis or Crohn's disease, or a healthy co-twin of an affected twin (not recorded which). Sequences were obtained from blood. CDR3 sequence: CASSGTLTEAFF.